The 3 T cell receptor beta chains below come from one sample, sequenced in a study of T cells in Graves' hyperthyroidism and ophthalmopathy. From RNA transcripts, TCR beta CDR3 regions were amplified. First-round RT-PCR of the TCR CDR3 relied on the HTBI primer set. TCRdb reprocessed the multiplex PCR reads via MiXCR and lists one record per CDR3 protein. The sample carries 330,000 or so distinct CDR3 sequences, over 15% recorded once. Source material: blood. These receptor sequences come from a woman in her thirties or forties with Graves' ophthalmopathy.

This clonotype was counted many times. This chain joins TRBV20-1 and TRBJ2-7; 8 bases are shared with TRBD1. The CDR3 loop spans 13 amino acids. CDR1 is DFQATT, CDR2 SNEGSKA, per germline (reference sequence). V lost 2 bases and J lost 4; bases outside the gene matches: 4. This chain's CDR3 is CSARTGQGYEQYF. For the CDR3, the DNA is TGCAGTGCTAGAACTGGACAGGGATACGAGCAGTACTTC.

This clonotype showed up many times. This rearrangement joins TRBV6-1 to TRBJ2-2; no definite D call. CDR1 is MNHNS, CDR2 SASEGT, per germline. Between the trimmed V and J ends, which lost 6 bases and 1 base, there was a span of 12 bases. There are 15 residues in the CDR3. Written as DNA, the CDR3 is TGTGCCAGCAGCAAGGACGGATTGAACACCGGGGAGCTGTTTTTT. Translating gives CASSKDGLNTGELFF.

In this sample, this clonotype turned up a few times. The rearrangement links TRBV11-2 to TRBJ2-7; 9 bases match TRBD1. The CDR3 is 15 residues long. J lost 3 bases, V lost 5 bases, and 8 bases had no gene match. CDR1 and CDR2 (germline): SGHAT, FQNNGV. CDR3 loop: CASSPLGQGFYEQYF. CDR3 DNA: TGTGCCAGCAGCCCATTGGGACAGGGCTTCTACGAGCAGTACTTC. Together with reference TRBV11-2 and TRBJ2-7, the CDR3 gives the full variable domain: EAGVAQSPRYKIIEKRQSVAFWCNPISGHATLYWYQQILGQGPKLLIQFQNNGVVDDSQLPKDRFSAERLKGVDSTLKIQPAKLEDSAVYLCASSPLGQGFYEQYFGPGTRLTVT.